The rows below give T cell receptor beta chains drawn from one sample of a study of graft-versus-host responses after intestinal transplantation. Generated by immunoSEQ multiplex PCR, the TCRdb table keeps only in-frame clones and is missing some. The data show under 95,000 clones, about 88% seen once. Their antigen targets remain unknown. This material consisted of unstimulated CD4+ T cells sorted from spleen or lymph node cells, taken before transplant. The receptors here all came from a human donor who was the organ donor for an intestinal transplant. Both conserved end residues are part of each CDR3. The order of the fields is V gene, D gene, J gene, CDR3 protein. D genes are given only for firm matches.

>TRBV5-1|-|TRBJ1-5
CASSWPRVNQPQHF
>TRBV18|-|TRBJ2-5
CASSPRWAAQETQYF
>TRBV5-4|TRBD2|TRBJ2-5
CASSLVGSGGAGETQYF
>TRBV6-1|-|TRBJ1-2
CASSETYTAYGYTF
>TRBV5-5|TRBD2|TRBJ2-3
CASSPGGLAGADTQYF
>TRBV6-6|-|TRBJ2-3
CASTPDGRSTDTQYF
>TRBV18|-|TRBJ2-7
CASSPAGYEQYF
>TRBV29-1|-|TRBJ2-2
CSVRRGFGGELFF
>TRBV7-3|-|TRBJ2-3
CASSLLGGTDTQYF
>TRBV4-3|TRBD2|TRBJ2-3
CASSQARTSGRITDTQYF
>TRBV7-2|-|TRBJ1-4
CASSLAPGYEKLFF
>TRBV6-1|TRBD2|TRBJ2-3
CASRGTNSDTQYF
>TRBV4-2|TRBD2|TRBJ2-1
CASSQGGSGRIGEQFF
>TRBV27|-|TRBJ1-5
CASSFEGRPRNQPQHF
>TRBV20-1|-|TRBJ1-2
CSVREASGYTF
>TRBV11-2|-|TRBJ2-7
CASKGVSYEQYF
>TRBV5-1|-|TRBJ2-5
CASSLSGGSETQYF
>TRBV9|-|TRBJ1-1
CASSVGPGQGNTEAFF
>TRBV25-1|-|TRBJ1-4
CASSDTTNEKLFF
>TRBV2|-|TRBJ2-5
CASSGGQETQYF
>TRBV5-4|-|TRBJ1-1
CASRGGTGNTEAFF
>TRBV11-2|-|TRBJ2-5
CASSPLEQETQYF
>TRBV4-2|TRBD2|TRBJ2-2
CASSQGGTGGRTGELFF
>TRBV7-2|TRBD2|TRBJ2-7
CASSSRTSGSYEQYF
>TRBV29-1|-|TRBJ1-2
CSVEVGQGIGYTF
>TRBV5-1|-|TRBJ1-5
CASSATGSGQPQHF
>TRBV7-9|TRBD1|TRBJ2-7
CASSYPRGTGISYEQYF
>TRBV29-1|-|TRBJ2-3
CSVVRSVDTQYF
>TRBV6-1|TRBD1|TRBJ1-4
CASSEYRGGEKLFF
>TRBV6-5|-|TRBJ2-1
CASGRATINEQFF